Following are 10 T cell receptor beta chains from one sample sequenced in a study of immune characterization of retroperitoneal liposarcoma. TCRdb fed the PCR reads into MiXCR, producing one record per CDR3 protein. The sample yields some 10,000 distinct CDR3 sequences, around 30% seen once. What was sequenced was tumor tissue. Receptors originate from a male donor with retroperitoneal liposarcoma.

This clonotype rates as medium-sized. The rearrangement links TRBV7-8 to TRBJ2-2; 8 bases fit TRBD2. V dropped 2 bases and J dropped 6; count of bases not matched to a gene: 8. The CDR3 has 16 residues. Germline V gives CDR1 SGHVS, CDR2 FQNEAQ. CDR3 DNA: TGTGCCAGCAGCTTATTTACGGGAGGGGGGCCCGGGGAGCTGTTTTTT. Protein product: CASSLFTGGGPGELFF.

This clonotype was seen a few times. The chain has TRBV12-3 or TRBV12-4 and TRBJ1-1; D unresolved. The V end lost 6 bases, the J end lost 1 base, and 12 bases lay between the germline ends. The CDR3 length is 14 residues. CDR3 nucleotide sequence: TGTGCCAGCAGGGACGATGTTACGAACACTGAAGCTTTCTTT. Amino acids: CASRDDVTNTEAFF.

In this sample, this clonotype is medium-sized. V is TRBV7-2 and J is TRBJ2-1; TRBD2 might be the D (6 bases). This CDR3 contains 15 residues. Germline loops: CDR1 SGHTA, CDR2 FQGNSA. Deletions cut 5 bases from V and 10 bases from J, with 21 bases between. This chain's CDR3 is CASSPRGKGADEQFF. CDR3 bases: TGTGCCAGCAGCCCCCGCGGGAAGGGCGCCGACGAGCAGTTCTTC.

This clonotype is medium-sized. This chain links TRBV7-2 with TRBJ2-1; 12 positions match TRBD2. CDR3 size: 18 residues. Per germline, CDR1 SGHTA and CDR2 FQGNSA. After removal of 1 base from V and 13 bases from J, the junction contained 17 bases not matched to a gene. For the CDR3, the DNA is TGTGCCAGCAGCTTAGGGCCCCCTAGCGGGAGGGCCGAAGAGACCCAGTTCTTC. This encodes CASSLGPPSGRAEETQFF. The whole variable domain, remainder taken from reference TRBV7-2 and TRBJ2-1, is GAGVSQSPSNKVTEKGKDVELRCDPISGHTALYWYRQSLGQGLEFLIYFQGNSAPDKSGLPSDRFSAERTGGSVSTLTIQRTQQEDSAVYLCASSLGPPSGRAEETQFFGPGTRLTVL.

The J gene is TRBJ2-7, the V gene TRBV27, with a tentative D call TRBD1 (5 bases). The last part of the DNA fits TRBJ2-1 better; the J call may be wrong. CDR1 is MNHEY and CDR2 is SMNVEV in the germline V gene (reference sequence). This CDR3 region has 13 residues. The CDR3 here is CASSIQQGNEQFF. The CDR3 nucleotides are TGTGCCAGCAGTATTCAGCAGGGTAATGAGCAGTTCTTC.

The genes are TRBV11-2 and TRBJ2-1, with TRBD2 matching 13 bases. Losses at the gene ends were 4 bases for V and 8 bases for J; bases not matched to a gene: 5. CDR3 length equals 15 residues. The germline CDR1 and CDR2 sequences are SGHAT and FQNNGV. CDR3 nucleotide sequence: TGTGCCAGCAGCTCAGGACTAGCGGGAGTATATGAGCAGTTCTTC. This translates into CASSSGLAGVYEQFF.

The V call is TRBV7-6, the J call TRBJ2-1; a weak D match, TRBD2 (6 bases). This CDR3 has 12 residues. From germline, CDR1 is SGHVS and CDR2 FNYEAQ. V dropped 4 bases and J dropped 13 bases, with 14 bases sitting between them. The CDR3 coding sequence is TGTGCCAGCAGCTCGCCGGGAGAGACCCAGTTCTTC. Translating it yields CASSSPGETQFF.

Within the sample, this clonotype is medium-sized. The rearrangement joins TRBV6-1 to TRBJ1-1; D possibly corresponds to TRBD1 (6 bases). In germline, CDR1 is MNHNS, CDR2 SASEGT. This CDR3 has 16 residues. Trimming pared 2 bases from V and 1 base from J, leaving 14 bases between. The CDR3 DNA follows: TGTGCCAGCAGTGAACGGGGCCCGGGGGCGAACACTGAAGCTTTCTTT. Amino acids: CASSERGPGANTEAFF.

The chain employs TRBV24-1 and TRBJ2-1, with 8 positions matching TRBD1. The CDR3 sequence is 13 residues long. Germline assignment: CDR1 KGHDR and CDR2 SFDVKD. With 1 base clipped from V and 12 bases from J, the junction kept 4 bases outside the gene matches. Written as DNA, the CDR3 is TGTGCCACCAGTGATTTCTCCGGGACAGGGCAGTTCTTC. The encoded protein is CATSDFSGTGQFF.

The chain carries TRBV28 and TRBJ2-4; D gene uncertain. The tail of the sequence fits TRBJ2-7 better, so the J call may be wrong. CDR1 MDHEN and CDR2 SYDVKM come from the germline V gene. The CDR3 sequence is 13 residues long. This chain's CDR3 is CASSIFGYYEQYF. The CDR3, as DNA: TGTGCCAGCAGTATCTTTGGGTACTACGAGCAGTACTTC.